The 19 T cell receptor beta chains below were found in one sample sequenced in a study of blood T cells in healthy people across ages. Together with a sample-barcoded 5' primer, a J-beta primer mix was included in a second PCR lasting about 6 to 12 cycles. TCRdb fed the 5' RACE reads into MiXCR, producing one record per CDR3 protein. The sample shows around 500,000 distinct CDR3 sequences, about 27% of them seen only once. Separately, the same data were catalogued under a study of T cells of mothers and their children.

The sequenced sample was blood. Source of these receptors: a boy younger than 10 in good health.

The CDR3 DNA is TGCAGTGCTCCCGAGAGGAACACCGGGGAGCTGTTTTTT. Encoded protein: CSAPERNTGELFF. This chain connects TRBV20-1 to TRBJ2-2; D remains unclear. CDR1 DFQATT and CDR2 SNEGSKA come from the germline V gene (reference sequence). The germline V and J ends were trimmed by 5 bases and 1 base, with 8 bases remaining between them. The CDR3 runs 13 residues.

This clonotype was detected only a few times. V gene TRBV13 combines with J gene TRBJ2-2, with 7 bases that match TRBD2. Germline V gene data show CDR1 as PRHDT and CDR2 as FYEKMQ (reference sequence). CDR3 size: 15 residues. J lost 2 bases, V lost 6 bases, and 6 bases had no gene match. The CDR3 region has the DNA TGTGCCAGCAGAACGGGACTATTAAACACCGGGGAGCTGTTTTTT. Encoded protein: CASRTGLLNTGELFF.

This clonotype was detected many times. This sequence joins TRBV7-9 and TRBJ2-7; no reliable D call. Deletions cut 3 bases from V and 7 bases from J, with 10 bases between. The germline CDR1 and CDR2 sequences are SEHNR and FQNEAQ (reference sequence). The CDR3 extends over 12 amino acids. The CDR3: CASSFHGKEQYF. CDR3 DNA: TGTGCCAGCAGCTTCCACGGAAAGGAGCAGTACTTC.

This chain connects TRBV4-1 to TRBJ2-1; D gene uncertain. The CDR3 covers 14 residues. Trimming shortened V by 4 bases and J by 6 bases, and 13 bases separated the two germline ends. From germline, CDR1 is MGHRA and CDR2 YSYEKL. CDR3 region: CASSPDPRPNEQFF. In DNA form, the CDR3 reads TGCGCCAGCAGCCCCGACCCCAGACCCAATGAGCAGTTCTTC.

In this sample, this clonotype turned up a few times. CDR3 nucleotides: TGTGCCAGCAGCGCGGGGGTACGGGACATTCAGTACTTC. Translated, it gives CASSAGVRDIQYF. The chain combines TRBV7-2 with TRBJ2-4; 7 bases fit TRBD2. With 5 bases clipped from V and 8 bases from J, the junction kept 6 bases outside the gene matches. Germline CDR1 and CDR2: SGHTA and FQGNSA. This CDR3 has 13 amino acids.

The rearrangement joins TRBV7-6 to TRBJ2-3; weak D call: TRBD1 (6 bases). There are 14 residues in the CDR3. In germline, CDR1 is SGHVS, CDR2 FNYEAQ. The V gene lost 5 bases and the J gene lost 4 bases, with 13 bases spanning the gap. Here the CDR3 DNA reads TGTGCCAGCAGCGCACAGGGTTATCCAGATACGCAGTATTTT. Residues: CASSAQGYPDTQYF. Based on the CDR3 plus reference TRBV7-6 and TRBJ2-3, the full variable domain is GAGVSQSPRYKVTKRGQDVALRCDPISGHVSLYWYRQALGQGPEFLTYFNYEAQQDKSGLPNDRFSAERPEGSISTLTIQRTEQRDSAMYRCASSAQGYPDTQYFGPGTRLTVL.

V and J are TRBV2 and TRBJ1-1; D remains unclear. The CDR3 runs to 12 residues. V was cut by 5 bases and J by 6 bases, with 10 bases left in between. Germline-derived CDR1 and CDR2 are SNHLY and FYNNEI. CDR3 sequence (DNA): TGTGCCAGCAGTCTCCAAAGGGCTGAAGCTTTCTTT. Translated: CASSLQRAEAFF.

The rearrangement uses TRBV19 and TRBJ2-5; D is perhaps TRBD2 (6 bases). The CDR3 extends over 17 amino acids. V was trimmed by 4 bases and J by 1 base, leaving 19 bases between them. CDR1 is LNHDA, CDR2 SQIVND, per germline (reference sequence). Here the CDR3 DNA reads TGTGCCAGTAGTAGGGGGGACGGAGTTGAACTCCAAGAGACCCAGTACTTC. Its protein product is CASSRGDGVELQETQYF.

This clonotype was counted between two and nine times. V is TRBV10-3 and J is TRBJ2-3; no definite D call. V dropped 2 bases and J dropped 2 bases, with 11 bases sitting between them. This CDR3 spans 15 amino acids. CDR1 and CDR2 from the germline V gene are ENHRY and SYGVKD. DNA of the CDR3: TGTGCCATCAGTGAGGTATCCGGCCCCACAGATACGCAGTATTTT. It yields the protein CAISEVSGPTDTQYF.

The rearrangement uses TRBV10-3 and TRBJ1-2; 8 positions agree with TRBD1. V dropped 6 bases and J dropped 4; count of bases not matched to a gene: 4. The CDR3 is made up of 13 amino acids. Germline V gene sequence: CDR1 ENHRY, CDR2 SYGVKD. The DNA for the CDR3 is TGTGCCATCAGGAGGACAGGGACCTATGGCTACACCTTC. Its protein product is CAIRRTGTYGYTF.

The chain joins TRBV20-1 to TRBJ1-1; D may be TRBD1 (6 bases). Germline V gene data show CDR1 as DFQATT and CDR2 as SNEGSKA (reference sequence). The V gene lost 6 bases and the J gene lost 8 bases, with 16 bases spanning the gap. The CDR3 covers 12 residues. This CDR3 is CSAETGYAEAFF. CDR3 bases: TGCAGTGCCGAGACAGGTTACGCGGAAGCTTTCTTT.

This clonotype has more than one count but fewer than ten. Sequence at one end of the junction differs from germline and may be a read error. The chain employs TRBV30 and TRBJ2-7; no firm D call. CDR3 length: 12 residues. The germline gives CDR1 GTSNPN, CDR2 SVGIG (reference sequence). The DNA of the CDR3 is TGTGCCTGGAGTGTGGGTCCATACGGGCAGTACTTC. Encoded protein: CAWSVGPYGQYF.

The genes are TRBV18 and TRBJ1-2; TRBD1 matches at 8 bases. The CDR3 length is 15 residues. J was trimmed by 8 bases and V by 2 bases; bases with no gene match: 10. CDR1 KGHSH and CDR2 LQKENI come from the germline V gene. The CDR3 DNA sequence: TGTGCCAGCTCACCAGGCGTCAGGGGGCTACGAGGCTACACCTTC. Translating gives CASSPGVRGLRGYTF.

The chain has TRBV12-5 and TRBJ2-7; TRBD2 might be the D (6 bases). Between the trimmed V and J ends, which lost 1 base and 2 bases, there was a span of 9 bases. In germline, CDR1 is LGHNT, CDR2 FRNRAP. CDR3 length: 14 amino acids. As DNA, the CDR3 is TGTGCTAGTGGTTTGGAGACTAGGGCCTACGAGCAGTACTTC. It specifies CASGLETRAYEQYF. Full variable domain (rest looked up from reference TRBV12-5 and TRBJ2-7): DARVTQTPRHKVTEMGQEVTMRCQPILGHNTVFWYRQTMMQGLELLAYFRNRAPLDDSGMPKDRFSAEMPDATLATLKIQPSEPRDSAVYFCASGLETRAYEQYFGPGTRLTVT.

This clonotype was counted between two and nine times. The V call is TRBV7-2, the J call TRBJ2-7; 9 bases agree with TRBD2. This CDR3 spans 15 amino acids. The germline V gene encodes CDR1 SGHTA and CDR2 FQGNSA. With V trimmed by 1 base and J by 1 base, 2 bases remained unmatched. CDR3 sequence (DNA): TGTGCCAGCAGCTTAGATACTAGCGGGTCCTACGAGCAGTACTTC. It encodes CASSLDTSGSYEQYF.

The sample holds a few counts of this clonotype. The J gene is TRBJ2-5, the V gene TRBV7-9; D might be TRBD2 (5 bases). The V end was cut by 1 base, the J end by 1 base, with 13 bases between. Germline CDR1 is SEHNR and CDR2 is FQNEAQ (reference sequence). This CDR3 has 16 residues. This chain's CDR3 is CASSLGGIRVQETQYF. As DNA, the CDR3 is TGTGCCAGCAGCTTAGGAGGGATCCGGGTCCAAGAGACCCAGTACTTC.

This clonotype was counted only a few times. J is TRBJ2-3 and V is TRBV30, with 7 bases that match TRBD2. Unmatched junction bases numbered 10, after V lost 8 bases and J lost 2 bases. Per germline, CDR1 GTSNPN and CDR2 SVGIG (reference sequence). The CDR3 has 14 amino acids. CDR3 coding DNA: TGTGCCGGAGACCGGCGGGGGAACACAGATACGCAGTATTTT. This gives the protein CAGDRRGNTDTQYF.

The chain joins TRBV6-2 or TRBV6-3 to TRBJ2-4; 7 positions match TRBD1. This CDR3 is built from 14 residues. CDR1 is MNHEY and CDR2 is SVGEGT in the germline V gene. J lost 5 bases, V lost 5 bases, and 6 bases had no gene match. This CDR3 reads CASSRHGTENIQYF. CDR3 DNA sequence: TGTGCCAGCAGTCGCCACGGGACAGAAAACATTCAGTACTTC.

This clonotype was seen a few times. The chain is built from TRBV15 and TRBJ2-3; D remains ambiguous. Trimming removed 3 bases at V and 0 bases at J, with 7 bases between. This CDR3 spans 14 amino acids. Germline V gene lookup returns CDR1 LNHNV and CDR2 YYDKDF (reference sequence). The CDR3 DNA sequence: TGTGCCACCAGCAGCAGTCCTAGCACAGATACGCAGTATTTT. It is translated as CATSSSPSTDTQYF.